The source of this T cell receptor (beta chain) is a study of OX40 agonist ivuxolimab in advanced cancers. Looking at the study overall: Averaging roughly 60 years in age, with a range of roughly 23 to 80, the cohort was about 85% male.

Assay: immunoSEQ multiplex PCR; the TCRdb copy retains only in-frame clones and omits some. Among some 51,000 clones listed, around 88% were seen once. Germline-derived CDR1 and CDR2 are SGHVS and FNYEAQ. V was shortened by 0 bases and J by 3 bases, with 11 bases between the two germline ends. The CDR3 runs to 16 residues. This chain joins TRBV7-6 and TRBJ1-4; the D gene is possibly TRBD1 (6 bases). This sequence was found in an adult with an advanced solid tumor such as melanoma, head and neck, liver or kidney cancer. The sequenced sample was CD4+ or CD8+ T cells sorted from blood, obtained in a trial of the OX40 agonist ivuxolimab. CDR3 region: CASSLAIGQSNEKLFF. CDR3 nucleotide sequence: TGTGCCAGCAGCTTAGCAATAGGACAGTCTAATGAAAAACTGTTTTTT.